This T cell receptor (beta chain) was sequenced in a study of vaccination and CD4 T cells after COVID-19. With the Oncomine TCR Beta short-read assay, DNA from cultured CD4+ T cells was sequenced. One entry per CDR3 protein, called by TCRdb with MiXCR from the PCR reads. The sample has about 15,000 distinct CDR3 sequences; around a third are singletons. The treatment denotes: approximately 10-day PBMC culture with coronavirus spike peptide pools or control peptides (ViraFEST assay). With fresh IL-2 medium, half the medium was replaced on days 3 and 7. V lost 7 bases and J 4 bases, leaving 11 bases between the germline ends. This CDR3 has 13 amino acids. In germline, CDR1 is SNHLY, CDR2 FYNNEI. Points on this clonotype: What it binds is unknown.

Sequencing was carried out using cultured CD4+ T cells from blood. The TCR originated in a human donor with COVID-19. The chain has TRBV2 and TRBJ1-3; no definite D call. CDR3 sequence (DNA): TGTGCCAGCATGGATTCTAGGGGAAACACCATATATTTT. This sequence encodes CASMDSRGNTIYF.